These 5 T cell receptor beta chains came from one sample sequenced in a study of blood T cell repertoires in COVID-19. Some clones are missing from TCRdb's copy, which holds only in-frame ones; the method was immunoSEQ multiplex PCR. The sample has some 260,000 clones; about 86% are singletons. Sequenced material: PBMCs or T cells enriched from blood (not recorded which). The origin of the receptors is a man aged 30 to 39 with acute COVID-19.

The chain recombines TRBV5-6 with TRBJ2-3, with 7 positions matching TRBD1. J gave up 4 bases and V 0 bases, and 5 bases lay outside the gene matches. Germline loops: CDR1 SGHDT, CDR2 YYEEEE. The CDR3 consists of 15 residues. CDR3 amino acids: CASSLVSRGPDTQYF. In DNA form, the CDR3 reads TGTGCCAGCAGCTTGGTCTCGAGGGGGCCAGATACGCAGTATTTT.

The genes are TRBV3-1 (or the pseudogene TRBV3-2) and TRBJ1-2, with no clear D. Trimming took 5 bases from V and 7 from J, leaving 11 bases between them. Per germline, CDR1 LGHDT and CDR2 YNNKEL (reference sequence). CDR3 length: 12 residues. CDR3: CASSSQEGGYTF. As DNA, the CDR3 is TGTGCCAGCAGCTCGCAGGAAGGTGGCTACACCTTC.

CDR3 sequence: CAIRPAVGASNQPQHF. Here the CDR3 DNA reads TGTGCCATCCGACCAGCGGTGGGCGCGAGCAATCAGCCCCAGCATTTT. This chain links TRBV27 with TRBJ1-5, with D hard to call. CDR3 size: 16 residues. Germline CDR1 and CDR2: MNHEY and SMNVEV (reference sequence). V lost 10 bases to trimming and J lost 1 base, with 20 bases between them.

The V call is TRBV6-5, the J call TRBJ2-7; a weak D match, TRBD1 (6 bases). CDR3 size: 14 residues. V shed 6 bases and J shed 2 bases, with 14 bases lying between them. Germline V gene sequence: CDR1 MNHEY, CDR2 SVGAGI. CDR3 amino acids: CASSAWDTAYEQYV. The CDR3 region has the DNA TGTGCCAGCAGCGCCTGGGACACAGCCTACGAGCAGTACGTC.

This clone was recorded only once. This rearrangement joins TRBV18 to TRBJ1-1, with 8 bases fitting TRBD1. This CDR3 is 17 amino acids long. V lost 6 bases to trimming and J lost 0 bases; unmatched junction nucleotides: 12. The V gene's germline CDR1 is KGHSH and CDR2 LQKENI. CDR3 coding DNA: TGTGCCAGCTCGCTCACAGGGGGGCATCGATTGAACACTGAAGCTTTCTTT. Amino acids: CASSLTGGHRLNTEAFF.